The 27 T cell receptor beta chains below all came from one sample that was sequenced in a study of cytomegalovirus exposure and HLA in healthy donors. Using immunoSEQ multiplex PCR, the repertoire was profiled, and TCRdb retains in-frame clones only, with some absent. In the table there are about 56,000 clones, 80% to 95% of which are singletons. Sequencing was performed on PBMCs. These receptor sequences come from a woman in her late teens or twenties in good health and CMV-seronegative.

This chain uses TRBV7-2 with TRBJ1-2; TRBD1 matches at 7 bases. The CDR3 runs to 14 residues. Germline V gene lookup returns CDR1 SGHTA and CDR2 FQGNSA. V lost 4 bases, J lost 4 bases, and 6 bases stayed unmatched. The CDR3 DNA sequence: TGTGCCAGCAGCTCGACAGGGTTGGGCTATGGCTACACCTTC. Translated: CASSSTGLGYGYTF.

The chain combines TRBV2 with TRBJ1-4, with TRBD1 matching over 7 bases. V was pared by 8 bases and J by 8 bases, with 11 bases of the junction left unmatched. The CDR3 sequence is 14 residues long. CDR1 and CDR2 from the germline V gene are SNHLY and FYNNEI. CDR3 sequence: CASYQGELAEKLFF. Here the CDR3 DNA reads TGTGCCAGCTATCAGGGGGAGCTGGCGGAAAAACTGTTTTTT.

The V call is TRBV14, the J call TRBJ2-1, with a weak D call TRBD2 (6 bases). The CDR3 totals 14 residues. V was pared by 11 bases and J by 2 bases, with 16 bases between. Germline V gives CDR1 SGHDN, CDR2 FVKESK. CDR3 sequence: CASQRASAYNEQFF. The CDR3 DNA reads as TGTGCCTCCCAAAGGGCTAGCGCCTACAATGAGCAGTTCTTC.

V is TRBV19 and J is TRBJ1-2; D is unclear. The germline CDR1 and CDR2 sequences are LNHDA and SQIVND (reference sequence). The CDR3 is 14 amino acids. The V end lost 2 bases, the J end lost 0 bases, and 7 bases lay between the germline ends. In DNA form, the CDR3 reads TGTGCCAGTAGTATACACAGAGCTAACTATGGCTACACCTTC. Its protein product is CASSIHRANYGYTF.

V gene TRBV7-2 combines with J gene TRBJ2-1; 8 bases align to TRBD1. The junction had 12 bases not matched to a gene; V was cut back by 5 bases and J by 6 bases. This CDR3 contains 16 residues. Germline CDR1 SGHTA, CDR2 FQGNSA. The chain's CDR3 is CASSLRVGQGPNEQFF. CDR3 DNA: TGTGCCAGCAGCCTTAGGGTCGGACAGGGCCCCAATGAGCAGTTCTTC.

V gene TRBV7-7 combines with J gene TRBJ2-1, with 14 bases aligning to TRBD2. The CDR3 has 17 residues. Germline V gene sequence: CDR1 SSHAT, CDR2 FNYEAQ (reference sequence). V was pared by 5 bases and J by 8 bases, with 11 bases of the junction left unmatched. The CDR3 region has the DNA TGTGCCAGCAGCCCATACACGAGACTAGCGGGAGGGGATGAGCAGTTCTTC. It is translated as CASSPYTRLAGGDEQFF.

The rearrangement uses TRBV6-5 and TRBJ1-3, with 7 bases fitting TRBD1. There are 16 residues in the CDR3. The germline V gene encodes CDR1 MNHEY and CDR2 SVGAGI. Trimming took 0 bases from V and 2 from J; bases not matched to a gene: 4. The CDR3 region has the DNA TGTGCCAGCAGTTACTCGGGACAGATGACTGGAAACACCATATATTTT. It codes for CASSYSGQMTGNTIYF.

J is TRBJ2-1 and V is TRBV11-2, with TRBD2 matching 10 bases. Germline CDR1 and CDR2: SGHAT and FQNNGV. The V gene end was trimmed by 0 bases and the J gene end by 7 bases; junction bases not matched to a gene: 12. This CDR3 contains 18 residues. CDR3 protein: CASSLDLGSGGAGNEQFF. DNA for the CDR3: TGTGCCAGCAGCTTAGATCTGGGAAGCGGGGGGGCCGGAAATGAGCAGTTCTTC.

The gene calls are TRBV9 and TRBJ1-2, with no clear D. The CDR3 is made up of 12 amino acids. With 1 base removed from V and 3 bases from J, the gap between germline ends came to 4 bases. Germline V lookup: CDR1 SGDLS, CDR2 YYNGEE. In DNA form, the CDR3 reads TGTGCCAGCAGCGTAACTGACTATGGCTACACCTTC. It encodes CASSVTDYGYTF.

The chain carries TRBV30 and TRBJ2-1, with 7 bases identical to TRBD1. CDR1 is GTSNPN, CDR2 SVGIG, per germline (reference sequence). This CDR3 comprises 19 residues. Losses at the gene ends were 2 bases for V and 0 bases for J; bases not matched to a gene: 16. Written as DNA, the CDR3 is TGTGCCTGGAGTAAAAAACAGGGGAGAGCGATAAGCTCCTACAATGAGCAGTTCTTC. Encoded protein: CAWSKKQGRAISSYNEQFF.

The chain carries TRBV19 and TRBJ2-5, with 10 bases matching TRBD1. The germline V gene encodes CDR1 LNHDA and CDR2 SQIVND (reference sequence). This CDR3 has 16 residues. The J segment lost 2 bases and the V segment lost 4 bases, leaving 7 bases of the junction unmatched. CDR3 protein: CASSTRDRGFQETQYF. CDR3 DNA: TGTGCCAGTAGTACCCGGGACAGGGGCTTTCAAGAGACCCAGTACTTC. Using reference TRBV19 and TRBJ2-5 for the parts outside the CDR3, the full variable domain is DGGITQSPKYLFRKEGQNVTLSCEQNLNHDAMYWYRQDPGQGLRLIYYSQIVNDFQKGDIAEGYSVSREKKESFPLTVTSAQKNPTAFYLCASSTRDRGFQETQYFGPGTRLLVL.

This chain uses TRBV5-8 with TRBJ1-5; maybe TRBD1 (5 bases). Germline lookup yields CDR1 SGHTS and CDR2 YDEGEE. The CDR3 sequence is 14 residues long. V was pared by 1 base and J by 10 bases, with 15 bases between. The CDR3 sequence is CASSLTGGMVPQHF. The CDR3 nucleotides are TGTGCCAGCAGCTTGACAGGTGGGATGGTCCCCCAGCATTTT. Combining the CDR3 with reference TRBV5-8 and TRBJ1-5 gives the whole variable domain EAGVTQSPTHLIKTRGQQATLRCSPISGHTSVYWYQQALGLGLQFLLWYDEGEERNRGNFPPRFSGRQFPNYSSELNVNALELEDSALYLCASSLTGGMVPQHFGDGTRLSIL.

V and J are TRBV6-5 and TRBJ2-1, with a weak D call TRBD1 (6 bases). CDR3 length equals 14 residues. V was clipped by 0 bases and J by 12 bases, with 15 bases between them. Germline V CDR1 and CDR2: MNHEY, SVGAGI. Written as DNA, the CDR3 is TGTGCCAGCAGTTACTCACCCCAGGGGATAGGGCAGTTCTTC. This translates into CASSYSPQGIGQFF.

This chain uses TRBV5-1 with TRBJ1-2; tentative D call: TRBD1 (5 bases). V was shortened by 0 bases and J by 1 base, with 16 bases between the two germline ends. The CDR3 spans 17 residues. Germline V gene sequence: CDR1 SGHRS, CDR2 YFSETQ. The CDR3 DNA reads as TGCGCCAGCAGCTTGGAAGGGGATAACTTTTATAACTATGGCTACACCTTC. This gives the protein CASSLEGDNFYNYGYTF.

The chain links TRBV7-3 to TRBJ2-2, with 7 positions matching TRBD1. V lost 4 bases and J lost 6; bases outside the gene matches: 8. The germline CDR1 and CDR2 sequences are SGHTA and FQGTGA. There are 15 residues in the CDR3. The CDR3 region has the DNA TGTGCCAGCAGCTCTGACAGGGTGAATGCCGGGGAGCTGTTTTTT. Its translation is CASSSDRVNAGELFF.

CDR3 amino acids: CASSQGGDTKYGYTF. The CDR3 DNA follows: TGCGCCAGCAGCCAAGGGGGAGACACAAAGTATGGCTACACCTTC. The V and J genes are TRBV4-3 and TRBJ1-2, with D unresolved. The CDR3 has 15 amino acids. Germline CDR1 reads LGHNA; CDR2 reads YSLEER. V was pared by 1 base and J by 5 bases, with 14 bases between.

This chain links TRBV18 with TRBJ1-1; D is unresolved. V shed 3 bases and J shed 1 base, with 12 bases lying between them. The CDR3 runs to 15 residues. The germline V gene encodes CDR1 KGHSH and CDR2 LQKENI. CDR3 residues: CASSPPWRGNTEAFF. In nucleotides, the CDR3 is TGTGCCAGCTCACCTCCCTGGCGGGGGAACACTGAAGCTTTCTTT.

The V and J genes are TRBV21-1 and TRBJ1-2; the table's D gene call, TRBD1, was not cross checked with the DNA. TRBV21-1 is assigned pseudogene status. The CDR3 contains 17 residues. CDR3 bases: TGTGCCAGCAGCAAAGACGGGTCAGGGTCGGGCAGCTATGGCTACACCTTC. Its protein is CASSKDGSGSGSYGYTF.

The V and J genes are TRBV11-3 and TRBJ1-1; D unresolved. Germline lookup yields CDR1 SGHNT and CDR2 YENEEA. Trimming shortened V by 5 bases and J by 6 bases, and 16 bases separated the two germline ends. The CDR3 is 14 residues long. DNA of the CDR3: TGTGCCAGCAGCGCAAGGGCGGCGGGTGCTGAAGCTTTCTTT. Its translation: CASSARAAGAEAFF.

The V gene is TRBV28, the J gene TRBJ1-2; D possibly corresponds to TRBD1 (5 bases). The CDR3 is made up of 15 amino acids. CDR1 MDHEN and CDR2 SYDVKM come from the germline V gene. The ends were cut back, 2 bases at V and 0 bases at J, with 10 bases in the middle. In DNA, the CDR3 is TGTGCCAGCAGTTTAGGGGGGTTTACTAACTATGGCTACACCTTC. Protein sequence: CASSLGGFTNYGYTF.

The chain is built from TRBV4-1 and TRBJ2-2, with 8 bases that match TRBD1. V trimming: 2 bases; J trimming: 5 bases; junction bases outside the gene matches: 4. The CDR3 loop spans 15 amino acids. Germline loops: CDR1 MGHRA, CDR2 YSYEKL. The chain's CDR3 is CASSQRDRTTGELFF. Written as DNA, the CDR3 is TGCGCCAGCAGCCAAAGGGACAGGACAACCGGGGAGCTGTTTTTT.

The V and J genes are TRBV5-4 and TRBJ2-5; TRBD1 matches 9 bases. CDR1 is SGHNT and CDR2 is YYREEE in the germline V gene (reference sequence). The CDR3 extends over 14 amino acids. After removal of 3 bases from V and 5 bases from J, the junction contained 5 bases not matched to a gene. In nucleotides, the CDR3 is TGTGCCAGCAGCTCCCGGGACAGGGATGAGACCCAGTACTTC. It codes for CASSSRDRDETQYF. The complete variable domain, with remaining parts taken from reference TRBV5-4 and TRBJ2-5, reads ETGVTQSPTHLIKTRGQQVTLRCSSQSGHNTVSWYQQALGQGPQFIFQYYREEENGRGNFPPRFSGLQFPNYSSELNVNALELDDSALYLCASSSRDRDETQYFGPGTRLLVL.

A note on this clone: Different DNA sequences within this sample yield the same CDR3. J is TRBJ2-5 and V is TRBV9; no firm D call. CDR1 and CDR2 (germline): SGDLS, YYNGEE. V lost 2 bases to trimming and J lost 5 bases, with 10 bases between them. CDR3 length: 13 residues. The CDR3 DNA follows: TGTGCCAGCAGCGTGGCTGTGTTGGAGACCCAGTACTTC. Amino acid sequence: CASSVAVLETQYF.

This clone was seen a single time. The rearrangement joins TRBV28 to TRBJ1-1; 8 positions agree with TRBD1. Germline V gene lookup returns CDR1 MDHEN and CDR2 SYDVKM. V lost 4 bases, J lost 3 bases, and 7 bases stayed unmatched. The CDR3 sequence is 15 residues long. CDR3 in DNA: TGTGCCAGCAGTTCACAGGAGACAGGGGACACTGAAGCTTTCTTT. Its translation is CASSSQETGDTEAFF.

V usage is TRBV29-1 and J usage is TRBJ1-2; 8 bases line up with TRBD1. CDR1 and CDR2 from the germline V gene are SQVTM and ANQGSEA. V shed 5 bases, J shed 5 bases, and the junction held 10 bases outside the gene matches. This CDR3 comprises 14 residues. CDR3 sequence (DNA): TGCAGCGTTTGGGGGACAGGATTGCTTTATGGCTACACCTTC. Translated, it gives CSVWGTGLLYGYTF.

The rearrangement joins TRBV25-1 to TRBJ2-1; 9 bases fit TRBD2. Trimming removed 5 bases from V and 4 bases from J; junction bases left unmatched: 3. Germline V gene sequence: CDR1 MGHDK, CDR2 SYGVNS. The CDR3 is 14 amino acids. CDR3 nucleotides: TGTGCCAGCAGTAGTAGCGGGGGATACAATGAGCAGTTCTTC. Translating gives CASSSSGGYNEQFF.

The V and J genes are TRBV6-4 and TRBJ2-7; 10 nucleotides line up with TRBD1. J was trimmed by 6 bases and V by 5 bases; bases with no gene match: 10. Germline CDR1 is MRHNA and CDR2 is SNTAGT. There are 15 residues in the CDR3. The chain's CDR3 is CASSKTGTGVAEQYF. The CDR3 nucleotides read TGTGCCAGCAGTAAAACCGGGACAGGGGTCGCCGAGCAGTACTTC.